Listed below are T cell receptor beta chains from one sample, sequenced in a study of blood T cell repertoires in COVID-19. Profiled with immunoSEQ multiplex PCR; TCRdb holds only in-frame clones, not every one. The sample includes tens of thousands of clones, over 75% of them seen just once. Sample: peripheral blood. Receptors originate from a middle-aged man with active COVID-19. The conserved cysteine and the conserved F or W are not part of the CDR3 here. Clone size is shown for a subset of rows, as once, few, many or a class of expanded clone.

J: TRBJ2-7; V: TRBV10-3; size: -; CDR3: AITWDEGGEQY
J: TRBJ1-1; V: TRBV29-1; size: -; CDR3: SVVPRDRNWAEAF
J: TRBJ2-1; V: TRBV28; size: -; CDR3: ASSLGGQTINEQF
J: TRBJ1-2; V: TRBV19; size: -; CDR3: ASSLPGGYGYT
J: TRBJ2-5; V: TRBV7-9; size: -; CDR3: ASSLGTSQETQY
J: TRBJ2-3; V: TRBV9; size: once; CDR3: ASSPQSGQITDTQY
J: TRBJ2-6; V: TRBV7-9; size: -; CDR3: ASSLAARGRGSGANVLT
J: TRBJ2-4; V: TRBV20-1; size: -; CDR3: SASQERVWKKNIQY
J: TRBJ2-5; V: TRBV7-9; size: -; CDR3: ASSYSGSQETQY
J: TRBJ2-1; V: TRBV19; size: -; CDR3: ASSIGLAGGLGEQF
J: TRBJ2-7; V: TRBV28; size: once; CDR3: ASTPTGDYEQY
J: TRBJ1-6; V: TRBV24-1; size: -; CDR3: ATSDLGSGASSYNSPLH
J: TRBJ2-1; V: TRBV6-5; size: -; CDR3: ASSYSLAGPSDEQF
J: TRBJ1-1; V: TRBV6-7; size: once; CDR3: ASTNGRLNTEAF
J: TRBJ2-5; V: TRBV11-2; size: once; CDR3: ASNYPDTGTSGRRETQY
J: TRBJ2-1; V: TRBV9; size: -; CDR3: ASRAASGGHYNEQF
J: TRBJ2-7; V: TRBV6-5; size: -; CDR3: ASRGLAGYEQY
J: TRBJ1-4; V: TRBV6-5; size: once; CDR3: ASTGDRGNEKLF
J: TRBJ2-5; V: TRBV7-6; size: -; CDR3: ASSLRREVVQETQY
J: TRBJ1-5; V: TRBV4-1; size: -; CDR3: ASSPISGQGTLGQPQH
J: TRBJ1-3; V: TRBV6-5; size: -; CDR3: ASTMTAGNTIY
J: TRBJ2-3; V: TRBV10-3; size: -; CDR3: AISETPGQFREKDTQY
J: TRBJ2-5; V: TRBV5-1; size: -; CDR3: ASYLDVQETQY
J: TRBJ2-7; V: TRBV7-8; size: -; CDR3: ASSLKWTGYREQY
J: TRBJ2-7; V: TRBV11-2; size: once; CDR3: ASSLAGRGYEQY
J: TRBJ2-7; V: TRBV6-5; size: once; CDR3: ASKRGASGSGEQY
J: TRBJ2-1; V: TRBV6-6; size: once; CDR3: ASSYGGRGGDNEQF
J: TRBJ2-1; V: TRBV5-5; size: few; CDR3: ASSLADNEQF
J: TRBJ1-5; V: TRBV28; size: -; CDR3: ASSLHQGVRNQPQH
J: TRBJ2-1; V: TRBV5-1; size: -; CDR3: ASSLVGGYNEQF
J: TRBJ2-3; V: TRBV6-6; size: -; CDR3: ASRRHLTGATDTQY
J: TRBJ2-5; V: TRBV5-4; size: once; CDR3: ASSPVGLAGGGGETQY
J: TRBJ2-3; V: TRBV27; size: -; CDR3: ASSLSSGSTDTQY
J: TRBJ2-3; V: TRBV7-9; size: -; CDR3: ASSLSARGRDTQY
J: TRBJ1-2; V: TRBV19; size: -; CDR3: ASSRTTVAGYGYT
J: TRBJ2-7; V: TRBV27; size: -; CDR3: ASRDSTSYEQY
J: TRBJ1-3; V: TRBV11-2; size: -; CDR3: ADGEGGNTIY
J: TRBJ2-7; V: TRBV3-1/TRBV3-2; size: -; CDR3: ASSQGRQGLLSSYEQY
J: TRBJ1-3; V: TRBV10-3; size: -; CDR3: AIRAGQGSEGNTIY
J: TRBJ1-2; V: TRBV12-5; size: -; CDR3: ASGFSSGYGYT